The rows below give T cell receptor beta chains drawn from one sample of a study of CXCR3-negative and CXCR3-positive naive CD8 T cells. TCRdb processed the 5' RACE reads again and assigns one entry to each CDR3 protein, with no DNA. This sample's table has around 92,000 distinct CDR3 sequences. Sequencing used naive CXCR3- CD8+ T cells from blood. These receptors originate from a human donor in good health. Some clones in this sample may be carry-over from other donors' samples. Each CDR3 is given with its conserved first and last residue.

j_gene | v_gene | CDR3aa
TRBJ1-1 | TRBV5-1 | CASSPEVGSSHTEAFF
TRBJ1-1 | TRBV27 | CASSSHRGMNTEAFF
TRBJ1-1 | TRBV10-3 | CAISESQGVNTEAFF
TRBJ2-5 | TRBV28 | CASSWTVGDQETQYF
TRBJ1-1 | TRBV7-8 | CASSPRPTEAFF
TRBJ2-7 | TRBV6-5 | CASSYDIYYEQYF
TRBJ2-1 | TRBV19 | CASQIAGGLDEQFF
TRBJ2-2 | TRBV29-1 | CSVRGTSGNTGELFF
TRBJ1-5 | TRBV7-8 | CASSLGRTVGNQPQHF
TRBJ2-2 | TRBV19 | CASSSGGLELFF
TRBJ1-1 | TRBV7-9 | CASTSGGLGTEAFF
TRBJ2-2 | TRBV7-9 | CASSALEGVDTGELFF
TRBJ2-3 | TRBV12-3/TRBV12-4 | CASSRGTADTQYF
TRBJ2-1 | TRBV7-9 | CASSSVREPGFSGQFF
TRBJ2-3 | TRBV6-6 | CASSYFGDTDTQYF
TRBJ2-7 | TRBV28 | CASITPRGGSYEQYF
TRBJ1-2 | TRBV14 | CASSPRDINYGYTF
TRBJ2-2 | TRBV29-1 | CSVDFQPPSNTGELFF
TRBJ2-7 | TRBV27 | CASSYSGSVNEQYF
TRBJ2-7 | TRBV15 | CATSRDGMDRDEQYF
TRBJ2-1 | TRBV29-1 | CSVAPAQGYNEQFF
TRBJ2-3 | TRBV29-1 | CSVEGGRSMSSTDTQYF
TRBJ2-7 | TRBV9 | CASSVARDGSYEQYF
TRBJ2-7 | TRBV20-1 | CSAITSGDGGYEQYF
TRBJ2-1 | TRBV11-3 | CASSLRGGGRGGENEQFF
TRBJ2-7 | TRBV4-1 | CASSGSPGLAASSYEQYF
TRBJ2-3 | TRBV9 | CASNGGYTDTQYF
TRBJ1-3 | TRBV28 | CASSFGQSGNTIYF
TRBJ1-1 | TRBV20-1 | CSARRDRFSTEAFF
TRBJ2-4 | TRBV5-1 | CASSLTGGANIQYF
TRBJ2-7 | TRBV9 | CASSVGTASDDEQYF
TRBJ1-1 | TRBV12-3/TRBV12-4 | CASSFGGLTEAFF
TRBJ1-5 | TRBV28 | CASSLEQGYQPQHF
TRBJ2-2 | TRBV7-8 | CASILRGGGPNTGELFF
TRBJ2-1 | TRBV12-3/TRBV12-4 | CASTPLAGRIGEQFF
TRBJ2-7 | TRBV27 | CASGPTGPRFYEQYF
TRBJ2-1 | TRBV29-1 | CSVEEGSAGYNEQFF
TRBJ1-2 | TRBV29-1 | CSVEYREIGYTF
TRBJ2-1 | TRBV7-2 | CASSLGDRVYNEQFF
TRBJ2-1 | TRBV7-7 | CASSLGIGAEQFF
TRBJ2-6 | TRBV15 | CATSRDRPGSGANVLTF
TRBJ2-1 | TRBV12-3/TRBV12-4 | CASNKGDRSYNEQFF
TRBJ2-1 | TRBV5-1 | CASSLAPLAGAYNEQFF
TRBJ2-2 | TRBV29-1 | CSVESVGSVGGGGTGELFF
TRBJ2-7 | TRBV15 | CATSRGRGNSYEQYF
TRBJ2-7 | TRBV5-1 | CASSYGQGWEQYF
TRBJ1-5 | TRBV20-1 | CSATGQGINQPQHF
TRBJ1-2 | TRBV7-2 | CASSSTGQGADYGYTF
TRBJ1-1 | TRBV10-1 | CASSEVSALWDRGNRRTEAFF
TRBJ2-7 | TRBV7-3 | CASSLGFNLRAVPSYEQYF
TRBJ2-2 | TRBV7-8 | CASSGAGGPGTGELFF
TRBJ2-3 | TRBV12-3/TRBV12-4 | CASSPGNTDTQYF
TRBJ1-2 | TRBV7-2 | CASSLGSDPGYTF
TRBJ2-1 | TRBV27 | CASSPRLAGHEQFF
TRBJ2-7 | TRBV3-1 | CASSQVAGDQQYF